These 16 T cell receptor beta chains were all obtained from the same sample, sequenced in a study of blood T cells in healthy people across ages. A sample-barcoded 5' primer and a J-beta primer mix were used in a second PCR of roughly 6 to 12 cycles. TCRdb reanalysed the 5' RACE reads using MiXCR and keeps one entry per CDR3 protein. The repertoire holds hundreds of thousands of distinct CDR3 sequences, with about 48% as singletons. Sequencing was carried out using blood. The origin of the receptors is a man under 40 in good health.

Remarks on this clonotype: A clone one base away is much larger, so this may be a read error. The chain combines TRBV28 with TRBJ2-7, with D tentatively TRBD1 (6 bases). The germline V and J ends were trimmed by 8 bases and 2 bases, with 28 bases remaining between them. CDR1 and CDR2 (germline): MDHEN, SYDVKM. The CDR3 is 18 residues long. The CDR3 is CASHTWGRIGSRAYEQYF. CDR3 coding DNA: TGTGCCAGCCACACCTGGGGGCGAATAGGATCAAGGGCCTACGAGCAGTACTTC.

The V and J genes are TRBV20-1 and TRBJ2-7, with D perhaps matching TRBD1 (6 bases). Trimming cost V 6 bases and J 0 bases, with 15 bases left between them. The germline gives CDR1 DFQATT, CDR2 SNEGSKA (reference sequence). The length of the CDR3 is 14 residues. CDR3 in DNA: TGCAGTGCGGTCCGACAGGTCTACTCCTACGAGCAGTACTTC. As protein: CSAVRQVYSYEQYF.

The J gene is TRBJ1-2, the V gene TRBV11-2; 10 positions match TRBD1. The germline CDR1 and CDR2 sequences are SGHAT and FQNNGV. With V trimmed by 0 bases and J by 7 bases, 2 bases remained unmatched. The CDR3 sequence is 14 residues long. The CDR3 here is CASSLETGGFGYTF. CDR3 sequence (DNA): TGTGCCAGCAGCTTAGAGACAGGGGGCTTTGGCTACACCTTC.

This clonotype was detected a few times. The V and J genes are TRBV27 and TRBJ2-7; 8 bases align to TRBD2. Judging by the DNA end, TRBJ2-5 fits better; the J call may be wrong. CDR3 length: 16 residues. Germline CDR1 and CDR2: MNHEY and SMNVEV (reference sequence). The chain's CDR3 is CASSFTGWAGGETQYF. The CDR3 DNA reads TGTGCCAGCAGTTTCACGGGTTGGGCGGGGGGAGAGACCCAGTACTTC.

This clonotype turned up a few times. This chain uses TRBV9 with TRBJ2-1; maybe TRBD2 (7 bases). Germline values: CDR1 SGDLS, CDR2 YYNGEE. The CDR3 has 16 residues. V gave up 3 bases and J gave up 7 bases, with 20 bases separating them. The CDR3 sequence is CASSAGGGPQINEQFF. DNA for the CDR3: TGTGCCAGCAGCGCTGGGGGGGGCCCGCAGATAAATGAGCAGTTCTTC. Full variable domain (missing parts from reference TRBV9 and TRBJ2-1): DSGVTQTPKHLITATGQRVTLRCSPRSGDLSVYWYQQSLDQGLQFLIQYYNGEERAKGNILERFSAQQFPDLHSELNLSSLELGDSALYFCASSAGGGPQINEQFFGPGTRLTVL.

The chain links TRBV6-5 to TRBJ2-4, with TRBD1 as a possible D gene (6 bases). CDR1 and CDR2 from the germline V gene are MNHEY and SVGAGI. CDR3 length: 15 residues. V dropped 9 bases and J dropped 2 bases, with 17 bases sitting between them. The CDR3 sequence is CASLSRTATKNIQYF. CDR3 nucleotides: TGTGCCAGTCTGAGCAGGACAGCCACCAAAAACATTCAGTACTTC.

A word on this clonotype: Compared with germline, one end of the junction differs, possibly owing to a read error. The rearrangement links TRBV4-3 to TRBJ2-2, with D unresolved. The CDR3 covers 15 residues. The germline CDR1 and CDR2 sequences are LGHNA and YSLEER. CDR3 bases: TGCGCCGGCAGCTTAGACAAGGCGAACACCGGGGAGCTGTTTTTT. Translated: CAGSLDKANTGELFF.

The chain recombines TRBV6-1 with TRBJ2-1, with D hard to call. Trimming left V 6 bases short and J 10 bases short, with 13 bases between. Germline lookup yields CDR1 MNHNS and CDR2 SASEGT. This CDR3 has 12 amino acids. The CDR3 nucleotides read TGTGCCAGCAGCCCGGTGGGTACCGAGCAGTTCTTC. This encodes CASSPVGTEQFF.

This clonotype was seen repeatedly, ten times or more. The chain links TRBV25-1 to TRBJ2-7; D is unresolved. V was pared by 6 bases and J by 4 bases, with 7 bases between. Germline-derived CDR1 and CDR2 are MGHDK and SYGVNS. This CDR3 comprises 11 residues. DNA of the CDR3: TGTGCCAGCAGGGGCGGTTACGAGCAGTACTTC. It is translated as CASRGGYEQYF.

As for this clonotype: One junction end disagrees with the germline gene, perhaps due to a read error. V and J are TRBV7-2 and TRBJ2-2; 8 positions agree with TRBD2. Germline values: CDR1 SGHTA, CDR2 FQGNSA. This CDR3 has 15 amino acids. DNA of the CDR3: TGTGCCAACAGCTTGCGGGGGGCGAACACCGGGGAGCTGTTTTTT. Translating it yields CANSLRGANTGELFF. The variable domain in full, completed from reference TRBV7-2 and TRBJ2-2, reads GAGVSQSPSNKVTEKGKDVELRCDPISGHTALYWYRQSLGQGLEFLIYFQGNSAPDKSGLPSDRFSAERTGGSVSTLTIQRTQQEDSAVYLCANSLRGANTGELFFGEGSRLTVL.

The sample holds a few counts of this clonotype. DNA for the CDR3: TGCGCCTGTCTTGACCGGGACAGGGGTAGCTACGAGCAGTACTTC. As protein: CACLDRDRGSYEQYF. This chain links TRBV5-1 with TRBJ2-7, with 10 nucleotides matching TRBD1. Germline loops: CDR1 SGHRS, CDR2 YFSETQ. The CDR3 totals 15 residues. V trimming: 10 bases; J trimming: 3 bases; junction bases outside the gene matches: 13.

This clonotype was seen a handful of times. The V and J genes are TRBV3-1 and TRBJ2-3, with TRBD2 matching 9 bases. V shed 5 bases and J 5 bases; nucleotides not matched to a gene: 5. CDR1 LGHDT and CDR2 YNNKEL come from the germline V gene (reference sequence). The CDR3 totals 14 residues. CDR3 loop: CASSGLAGIDTQYF. The CDR3 DNA is TGTGCCAGCAGCGGTCTAGCGGGGATAGATACGCAGTATTTT.

This rearrangement joins TRBV7-2 to TRBJ1-4; TRBD1 aligns across 7 bases. The CDR3 is 20 amino acids. V shed 1 base and J 0 bases; nucleotides not matched to a gene: 14. Germline V gene lookup returns CDR1 SGHTA and CDR2 FQGNSA. The CDR3 sequence is CASSLVRAGGIAPTNEKLFF. The DNA for the CDR3 is TGTGCCAGCAGCTTAGTTCGGGCAGGGGGAATTGCCCCAACTAATGAAAAACTGTTTTTT.

On this clonotype: A clone one base away is much larger, so this may be a read error. The chain carries TRBV29-1 and TRBJ2-7; the match to TRBD2 covers 12 bases. The germline V gene has CDR1 SQVTM and CDR2 ANQGSEA. V lost 4 bases and J lost 7; bases outside the gene matches: 8. The length of the CDR3 is 14 residues. The CDR3 sequence: CSVAASGGVFEQYF. CDR3 sequence (DNA): TGCAGCGTTGCGGCTAGCGGGGGGGTTTTTGAGCAGTACTTC.

This chain joins TRBV5-1 and TRBJ2-1; D gene ambiguous. Per the germline V gene, CDR1 is SGHRS and CDR2 is YFSETQ. CDR3 length: 14 amino acids. Deletions cut 7 bases from V and 2 bases from J, with 13 bases between. For the CDR3, the DNA is TGCGCCAGCGGATTAACTTCCCCCTACAATGAGCAGTTCTTC. It specifies CASGLTSPYNEQFF.

This clonotype occurred a few times. The chain employs TRBV20-1 and TRBJ1-5; maybe TRBD1 (5 bases). This CDR3 contains 14 residues. Trimming pared 0 bases from V and 5 bases from J, leaving 11 bases between. Germline V gene sequence: CDR1 DFQATT, CDR2 SNEGSKA (reference sequence). The CDR3 reads CSARDGQGHQPQHF. The CDR3 nucleotides read TGCAGTGCTAGAGATGGGCAGGGCCATCAGCCCCAGCATTTT.